The rows below give T cell receptor beta chains drawn from one sample of a study of cytomegalovirus exposure and HLA in healthy donors. The protocol was immunoSEQ multiplex PCR, while the TCRdb copy is restricted to in-frame clones and leaves out a portion. The data contain approximately 160,000 clones, about three quarters of them seen just once; the ten biggest clones take up roughly 0.82%. Sequencing input: PBMCs. These receptors came from a female donor in good health and CMV-seronegative. Both conserved end residues are part of each CDR3. D genes are given only for firm matches. Where a row states a size, it is once, few, many or the class of an expanded clone; other rows omit it.

V	D	J	size	length	DNA	CDR3
TRBV19	.	TRBJ2-1	.	19	TGTGCCAGTAGTATAAGGGGACTGGGACGCGTGAGCTCCTACAATGAGCAGTTCTTC	CASSIRGLGRVSSYNEQFF
TRBV6-5	.	TRBJ2-7	.	16	TGTGCCAGCAGTTACTCGGACAGTGTTCTTCCCTACGAGCAGTACTTC	CASSYSDSVLPYEQYF
TRBV7-6	TRBD1	TRBJ2-4	.	13	TGTGCCAGCAGCGAAGGACAGGGTGGCAGTCAGTACTTC	CASSEGQGGSQYF
TRBV30	TRBD1	TRBJ2-7	.	12	TGTGCCTCGAACAGGGGGCACTACGAGCAGTACTTC	CASNRGHYEQYF
TRBV19	.	TRBJ1-5	.	13	TGTGCCAGTAGTAGCGAAGGCAATCAGCCCCAGCATTTT	CASSSEGNQPQHF
TRBV15	TRBD1	TRBJ1-2	.	14	TGTGCCACCAGAGTTTTACAGGGGGGCGATGGCTACACCTTC	CATRVLQGGDGYTF
TRBV7-8	.	TRBJ2-1	.	12	TGTGCCAGCAGCTTGGCAGGGTGGGAGCAGTTCTTC	CASSLAGWEQFF
TRBV5-1	TRBD1	TRBJ2-5	.	14	TGCGCCAGCAGCTTAGGGACAGCCATCGGGACCCAGTACTTC	CASSLGTAIGTQYF
TRBV30	.	TRBJ1-2	once	12	TGTGCCTGGAGCCAAATTAACTATGGCTACACCTTC	CAWSQINYGYTF
TRBV5-1	TRBD2	TRBJ2-1	.	15	TGCGCCAGCAGCGGGACTAGCGGGGGTCGGGATGAGCAGTTCTTC	CASSGTSGGRDEQFF
TRBV19	TRBD1	TRBJ2-3	.	15	TGTGCCAGTAGTCCCTCGACAGGGGCGTCGGATACGCAGTATTTT	CASSPSTGASDTQYF
TRBV7-9	TRBD1	TRBJ2-7	.	14	TGTGCCAGCACCTGGACAGGGAATCCCTACGAGCAGTACTTC	CASTWTGNPYEQYF
TRBV20-1	.	TRBJ2-5	.	11	TGCAGTGCTAAACAGGAAAAGACCCAGTACTTC	CSAKQEKTQYF
TRBV9	.	TRBJ2-1	once	15	TGTGCCAGCAGCGTAGGATTAGCGGAGACTGGAGAGCAGTTCTTC	CASSVGLAETGEQFF
TRBV28	.	TRBJ1-5	few	15	TGTGCCAGCAGTCCCCCGGGACATAGCAATCAGCCCCAGCATTTT	CASSPPGHSNQPQHF
TRBV6-5	TRBD1	TRBJ2-7	.	14	TGTGCCAGCAGTTACGGACAGGGTACCTACGAGCAGTACTTC	CASSYGQGTYEQYF
TRBV4-3	.	TRBJ1-6	.	17	TGCGCCAGCAGCCAAGAGGCGGTCTACCCTTATAATTCACCCCTCCACTTT	CASSQEAVYPYNSPLHF
TRBV6-4	.	TRBJ2-3	.	15	TGTGCCAGCAGTCTGATGGGGGGAAGGACAGATACGCAGTATTTT	CASSLMGGRTDTQYF
TRBV15	.	TRBJ2-2	.	17	TGTGCCACCAGCACCCCATGGGCTCGGGAAAACACCGGGGAGCTGTTTTTT	CATSTPWARENTGELFF
TRBV4-2	.	TRBJ2-7	.	16	TGTGCCAGCAGCCCGGCGGGACTCCAGACATCCTACGAGCAGTACTTC	CASSPAGLQTSYEQYF